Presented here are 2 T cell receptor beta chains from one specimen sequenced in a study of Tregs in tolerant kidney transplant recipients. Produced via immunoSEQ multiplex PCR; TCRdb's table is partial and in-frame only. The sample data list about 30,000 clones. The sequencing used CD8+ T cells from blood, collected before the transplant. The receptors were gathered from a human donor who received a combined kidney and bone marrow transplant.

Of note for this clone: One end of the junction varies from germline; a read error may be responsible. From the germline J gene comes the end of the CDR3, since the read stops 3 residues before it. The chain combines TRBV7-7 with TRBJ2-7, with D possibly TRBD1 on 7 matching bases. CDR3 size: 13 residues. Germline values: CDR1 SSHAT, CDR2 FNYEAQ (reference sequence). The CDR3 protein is CASSAGQPYEQYF. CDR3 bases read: TGTGCTAGCAGCGCGGGACAGCCCTACGAG.

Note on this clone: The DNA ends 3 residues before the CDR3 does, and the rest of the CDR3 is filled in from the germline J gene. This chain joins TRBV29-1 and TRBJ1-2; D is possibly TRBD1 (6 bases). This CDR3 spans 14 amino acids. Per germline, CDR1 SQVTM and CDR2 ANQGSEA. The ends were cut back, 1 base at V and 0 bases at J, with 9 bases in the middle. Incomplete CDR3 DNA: TGCAGCGTTGAAGGGGACACGTCTAACTATGGC. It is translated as CSVEGDTSNYG. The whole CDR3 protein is CSVEGDTSNYGYTF.